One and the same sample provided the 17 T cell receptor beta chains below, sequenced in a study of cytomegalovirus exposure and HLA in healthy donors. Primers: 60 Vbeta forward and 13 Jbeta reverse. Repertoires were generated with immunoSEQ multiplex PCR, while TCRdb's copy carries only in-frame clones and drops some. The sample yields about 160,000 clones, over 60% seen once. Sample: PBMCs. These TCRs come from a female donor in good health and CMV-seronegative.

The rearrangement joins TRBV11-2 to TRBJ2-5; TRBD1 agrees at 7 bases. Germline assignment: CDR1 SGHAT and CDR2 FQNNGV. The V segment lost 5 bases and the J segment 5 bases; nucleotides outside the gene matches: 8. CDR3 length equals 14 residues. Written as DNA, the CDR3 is TGTGCCAGCAGCCCGGGACAGCCAGGGGAGACCCAGTACTTC. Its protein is CASSPGQPGETQYF.

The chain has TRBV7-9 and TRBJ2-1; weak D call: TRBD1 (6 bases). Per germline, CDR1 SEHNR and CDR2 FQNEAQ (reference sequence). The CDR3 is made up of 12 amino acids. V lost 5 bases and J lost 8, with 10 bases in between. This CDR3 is CASSPTGYEQFF. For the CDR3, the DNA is TGTGCCAGCAGCCCTACAGGGTATGAGCAGTTCTTC.

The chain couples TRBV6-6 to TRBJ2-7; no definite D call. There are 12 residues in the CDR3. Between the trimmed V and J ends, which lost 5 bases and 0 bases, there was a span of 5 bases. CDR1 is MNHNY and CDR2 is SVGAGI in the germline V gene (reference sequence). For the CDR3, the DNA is TGTGCCAGCAGTGAGAACTCCTACGAGCAGTACTTC. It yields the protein CASSENSYEQYF.

The CDR3 here is CASSSRGTSGGRETQYF. DNA of the CDR3: TGTGCCAGCAGCTCGCGTGGGACTAGCGGGGGCCGGGAGACCCAGTACTTC. The chain is built from TRBV5-8 and TRBJ2-5, with TRBD2 matching 14 bases. Per the germline V gene, CDR1 is SGHTS and CDR2 is YDEGEE. The CDR3 length is 17 residues. V was clipped by 3 bases and J by 5 bases; unmatched bases: 9.

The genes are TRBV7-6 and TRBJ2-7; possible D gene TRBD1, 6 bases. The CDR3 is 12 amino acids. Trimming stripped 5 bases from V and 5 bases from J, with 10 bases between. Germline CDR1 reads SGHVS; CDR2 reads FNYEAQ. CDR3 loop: CASSPDSDEQYF. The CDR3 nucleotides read TGTGCCAGCAGCCCGGACAGCGACGAGCAGTACTTC.

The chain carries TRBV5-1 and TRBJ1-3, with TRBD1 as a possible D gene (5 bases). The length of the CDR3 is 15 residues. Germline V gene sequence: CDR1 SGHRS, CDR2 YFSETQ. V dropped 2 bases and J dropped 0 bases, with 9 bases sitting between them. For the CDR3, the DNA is TGCGCCAGCAGCTTTACAGGCCTCTCTGGAAACACCATATATTTT. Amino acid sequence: CASSFTGLSGNTIYF.

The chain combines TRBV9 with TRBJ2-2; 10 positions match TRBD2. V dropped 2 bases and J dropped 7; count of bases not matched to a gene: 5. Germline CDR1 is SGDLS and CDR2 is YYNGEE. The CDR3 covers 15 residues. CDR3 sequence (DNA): TGTGCCAGCAGCGTGGTAGCGGGGGGCCACGGGGAGCTGTTTTTT. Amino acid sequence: CASSVVAGGHGELFF.

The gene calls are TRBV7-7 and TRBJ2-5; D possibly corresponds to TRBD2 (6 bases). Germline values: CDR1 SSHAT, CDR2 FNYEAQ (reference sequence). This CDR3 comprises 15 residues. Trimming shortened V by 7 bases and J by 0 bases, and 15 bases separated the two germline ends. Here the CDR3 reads CASTTPLANQETQYF. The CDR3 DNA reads TGTGCCAGCACCACACCTCTAGCGAACCAAGAGACCCAGTACTTC.

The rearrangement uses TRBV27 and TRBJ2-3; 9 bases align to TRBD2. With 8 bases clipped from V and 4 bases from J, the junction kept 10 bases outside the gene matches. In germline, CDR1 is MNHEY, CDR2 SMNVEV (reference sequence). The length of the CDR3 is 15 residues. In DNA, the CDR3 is TGTGCCAGCGGCGGGAGGGGGTCGGGGGCAGATACGCAGTATTTT. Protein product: CASGGRGSGADTQYF.

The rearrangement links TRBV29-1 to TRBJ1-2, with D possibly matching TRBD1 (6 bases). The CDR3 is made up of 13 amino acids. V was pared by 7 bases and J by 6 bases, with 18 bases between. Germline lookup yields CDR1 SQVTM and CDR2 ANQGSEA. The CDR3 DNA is TGCAGCGCTCGCGGGGGCGGGACGGATGGCTACACCTTC. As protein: CSARGGGTDGYTF. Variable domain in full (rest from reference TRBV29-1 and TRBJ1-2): SAVISQKPSRDICQRGTSLTIQCQVDSQVTMMFWYRQQPGQSLTLIATANQGSEATYESGFVIDKFPISRPNLTFSTLTVSNMSPEDSSIYLCSARGGGTDGYTFGSGTRLTVV.

The CDR3 nucleotides read TGTGCCAGCAGAACCATTAGAGGGGAGCTGTTTTTT. Amino acid sequence: CASRTIRGELFF. The rearrangement uses TRBV6-1 and TRBJ2-2; D unclear. The germline V and J ends were trimmed by 6 bases and 8 bases, with 10 bases remaining between them. CDR3 size: 12 residues. Germline V gene lookup returns CDR1 MNHNS and CDR2 SASEGT.

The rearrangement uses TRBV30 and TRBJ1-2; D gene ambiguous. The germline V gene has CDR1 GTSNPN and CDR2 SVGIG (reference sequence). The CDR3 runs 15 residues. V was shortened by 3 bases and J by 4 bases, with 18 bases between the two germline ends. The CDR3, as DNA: TGTGCCTGGAGCAAGGTCCGGGTAACCGTCTATGGCTACACCTTC. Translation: CAWSKVRVTVYGYTF.

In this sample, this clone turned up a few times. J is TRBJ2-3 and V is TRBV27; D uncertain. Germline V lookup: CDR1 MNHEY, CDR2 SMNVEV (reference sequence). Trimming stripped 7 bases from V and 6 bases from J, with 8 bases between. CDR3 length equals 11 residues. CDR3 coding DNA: TGTGCCAGCACCGCCGGGGATACGCAGTATTTT. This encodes CASTAGDTQYF.

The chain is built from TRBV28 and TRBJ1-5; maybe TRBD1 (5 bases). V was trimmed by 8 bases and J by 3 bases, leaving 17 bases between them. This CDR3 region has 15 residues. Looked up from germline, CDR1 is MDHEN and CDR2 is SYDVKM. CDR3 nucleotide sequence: TGTGCCAGCCGCCGCCTGACAGAAACCAATCAGCCCCAGCATTTT. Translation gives CASRRLTETNQPQHF.

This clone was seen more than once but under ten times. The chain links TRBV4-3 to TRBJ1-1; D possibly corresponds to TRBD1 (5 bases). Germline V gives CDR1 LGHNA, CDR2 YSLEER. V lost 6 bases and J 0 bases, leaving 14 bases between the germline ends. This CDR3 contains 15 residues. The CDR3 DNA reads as TGCGCCAGCAGAACGACAGTTGCCTTGAACACTGAAGCTTTCTTT. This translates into CASRTTVALNTEAFF.

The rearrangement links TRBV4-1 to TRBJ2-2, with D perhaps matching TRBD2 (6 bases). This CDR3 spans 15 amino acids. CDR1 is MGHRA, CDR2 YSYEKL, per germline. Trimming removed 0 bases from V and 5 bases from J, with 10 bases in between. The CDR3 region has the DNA TGCGCCAGCAGCCAAGACGGGCGGGGAACCGGGGAGCTGTTTTTT. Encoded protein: CASSQDGRGTGELFF.

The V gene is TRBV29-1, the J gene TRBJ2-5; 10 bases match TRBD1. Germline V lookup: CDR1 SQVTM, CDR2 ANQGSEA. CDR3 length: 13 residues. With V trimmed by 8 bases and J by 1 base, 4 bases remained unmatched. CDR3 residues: CSMRQGAQETQYF. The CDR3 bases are TGCAGCATGAGACAGGGGGCCCAAGAGACCCAGTACTTC.